The rows below give T cell receptor beta chains drawn from one sample of a study of shared clonotypes between healthy human individuals. Data came from immunoSEQ multiplex PCR; TCRdb stores just in-frame clones and leaves some out. The table records over a million clones, roughly 74% of them present only once. The sequencing input was memory CD4+ T cells from PBMCs. The receptor set was obtained from a man aged 18 to 29 in good health. Some clones in this sample may be carry-over from other donors' samples. Each CDR3 is given with its conserved first and last residue.

v_gene: TRBV20-1; CDR3aa: CSARDRLEQFF
v_gene: TRBV18; CDR3aa: CASSPLGGTQYF
v_gene: TRBV9; CDR3aa: CASSVGAGQASSGNTIYF
v_gene: TRBV10-2; CDR3aa: CASSDRTANTEAFF
v_gene: TRBV6-1; CDR3aa: CASSAGGRIFYLQETQYF
v_gene: TRBV7-9; CDR3aa: CASSLVLETQYF
v_gene: TRBV6-5; CDR3aa: CASGQGNYGYTF
v_gene: TRBV4-3; CDR3aa: CASSRGQQTDTQYF
v_gene: TRBV2; CDR3aa: CASSEEDLLEAFF
v_gene: TRBV2; CDR3aa: CASSESFRGQPQHF
v_gene: TRBV5-1; CDR3aa: CASSLAAGFTHEQYF
v_gene: TRBV5-1; CDR3aa: CASSLYSNTGELFF
v_gene: TRBV5-4; CDR3aa: CASSLDAQGARQFF
v_gene: TRBV5-1; CDR3aa: CASSLSLAGLGETQYF
v_gene: TRBV5-4; CDR3aa: CASRRGLAGDQETQYF
v_gene: TRBV9; CDR3aa: CASSPGSNYGYTF
v_gene: TRBV2; CDR3aa: CASQRGGNQETQYF
v_gene: TRBV28; CDR3aa: CASSLGGQPQHF
v_gene: TRBV30; CDR3aa: CAWTRTGRGEQYF
v_gene: TRBV7-2; CDR3aa: CASSPDRWSSGNTIYF
v_gene: TRBV27; CDR3aa: CASSFKGNYGYTF
v_gene: TRBV5-1; CDR3aa: CASSLTTTGADTQYF
v_gene: TRBV29-1; CDR3aa: CSVEGWQGDGGYTF
v_gene: TRBV4-2; CDR3aa: CASRRLAGDRGSYNEQFF
v_gene: TRBV5-5; CDR3aa: CASSLVRGNGYTF
v_gene: TRBV10-3; CDR3aa: CAIQPGRRTGELFF
v_gene: TRBV5-1; CDR3aa: CASSLWGAQEQYF
v_gene: TRBV15; CDR3aa: CATSRDRLEGAKNIQYF
v_gene: TRBV2; CDR3aa: CASNPDTGYTGELFF
v_gene: TRBV9; CDR3aa: CASSGWGRTEAFF
v_gene: TRBV5-4; CDR3aa: CASSLGGREWHNEQFF
v_gene: TRBV10-1; CDR3aa: CASGFDDEQFF
v_gene: TRBV5-1; CDR3aa: CASYRGGVSRTDTQYF
v_gene: TRBV30; CDR3aa: CAWALLAGVDTQYF
v_gene: TRBV6-1; CDR3aa: CASREGPGIGGYTF
v_gene: TRBV9; CDR3aa: CASSVAITSYNEQFF
v_gene: TRBV27; CDR3aa: CASSLRQANEKLFF
v_gene: TRBV18; CDR3aa: CASSPPGRDTQYF
v_gene: TRBV30; CDR3aa: CAWNPVGPNTEAFF
v_gene: TRBV5-1; CDR3aa: CASSSYTGGGSNEQFF
v_gene: TRBV6-6; CDR3aa: CASSYSGTTGNEQFF
v_gene: TRBV5-1; CDR3aa: CASSLGTDLYEQYF
v_gene: TRBV18; CDR3aa: CASSPPSREYGTDTQYF
v_gene: TRBV5-1; CDR3aa: CASSLGQNEAFF
v_gene: TRBV28; CDR3aa: CASTNSTDQDSYEQYF
v_gene: TRBV9; CDR3aa: CASSAPGRGGELFF
v_gene: TRBV11-2; CDR3aa: CASSPRPQTPGGTEAFF
v_gene: TRBV5-6; CDR3aa: CASSLVAGEQFF
v_gene: TRBV6-5; CDR3aa: CASSLTGDTEAFF
v_gene: TRBV5-5; CDR3aa: CASSLGVAGGQETQYF